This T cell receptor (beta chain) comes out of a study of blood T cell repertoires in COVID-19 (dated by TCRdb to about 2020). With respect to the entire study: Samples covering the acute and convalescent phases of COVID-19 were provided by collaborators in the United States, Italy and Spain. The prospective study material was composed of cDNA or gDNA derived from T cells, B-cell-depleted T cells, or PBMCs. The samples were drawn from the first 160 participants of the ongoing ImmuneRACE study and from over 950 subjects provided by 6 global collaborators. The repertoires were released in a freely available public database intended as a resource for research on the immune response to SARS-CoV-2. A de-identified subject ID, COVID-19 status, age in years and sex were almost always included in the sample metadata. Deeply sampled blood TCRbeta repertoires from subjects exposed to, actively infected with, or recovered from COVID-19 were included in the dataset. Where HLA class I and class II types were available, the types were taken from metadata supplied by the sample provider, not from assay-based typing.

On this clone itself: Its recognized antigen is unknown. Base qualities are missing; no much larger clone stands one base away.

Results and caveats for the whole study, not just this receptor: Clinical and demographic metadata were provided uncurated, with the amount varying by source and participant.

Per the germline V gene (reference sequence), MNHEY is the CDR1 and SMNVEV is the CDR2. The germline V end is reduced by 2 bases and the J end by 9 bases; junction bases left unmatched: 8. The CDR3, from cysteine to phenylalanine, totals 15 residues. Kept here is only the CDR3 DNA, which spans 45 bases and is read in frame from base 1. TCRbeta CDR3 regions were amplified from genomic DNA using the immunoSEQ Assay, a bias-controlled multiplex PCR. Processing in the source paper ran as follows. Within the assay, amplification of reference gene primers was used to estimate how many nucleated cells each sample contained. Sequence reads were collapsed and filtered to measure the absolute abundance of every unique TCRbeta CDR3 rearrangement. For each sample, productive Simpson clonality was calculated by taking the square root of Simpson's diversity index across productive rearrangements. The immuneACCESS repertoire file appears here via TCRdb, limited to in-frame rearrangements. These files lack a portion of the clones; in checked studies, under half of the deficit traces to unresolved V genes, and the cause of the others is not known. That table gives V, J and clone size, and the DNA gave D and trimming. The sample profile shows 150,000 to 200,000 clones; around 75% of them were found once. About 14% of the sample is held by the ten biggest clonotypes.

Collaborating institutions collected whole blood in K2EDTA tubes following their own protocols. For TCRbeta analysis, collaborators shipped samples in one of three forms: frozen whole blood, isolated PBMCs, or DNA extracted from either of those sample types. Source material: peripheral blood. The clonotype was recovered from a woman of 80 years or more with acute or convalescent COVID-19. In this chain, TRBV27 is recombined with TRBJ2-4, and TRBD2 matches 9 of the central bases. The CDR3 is CASSLRRGGQGIQYF. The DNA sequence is TGTGCCAGCAGTTTACGGCGGGGGGGCCAGGGCATTCAGTACTTC.